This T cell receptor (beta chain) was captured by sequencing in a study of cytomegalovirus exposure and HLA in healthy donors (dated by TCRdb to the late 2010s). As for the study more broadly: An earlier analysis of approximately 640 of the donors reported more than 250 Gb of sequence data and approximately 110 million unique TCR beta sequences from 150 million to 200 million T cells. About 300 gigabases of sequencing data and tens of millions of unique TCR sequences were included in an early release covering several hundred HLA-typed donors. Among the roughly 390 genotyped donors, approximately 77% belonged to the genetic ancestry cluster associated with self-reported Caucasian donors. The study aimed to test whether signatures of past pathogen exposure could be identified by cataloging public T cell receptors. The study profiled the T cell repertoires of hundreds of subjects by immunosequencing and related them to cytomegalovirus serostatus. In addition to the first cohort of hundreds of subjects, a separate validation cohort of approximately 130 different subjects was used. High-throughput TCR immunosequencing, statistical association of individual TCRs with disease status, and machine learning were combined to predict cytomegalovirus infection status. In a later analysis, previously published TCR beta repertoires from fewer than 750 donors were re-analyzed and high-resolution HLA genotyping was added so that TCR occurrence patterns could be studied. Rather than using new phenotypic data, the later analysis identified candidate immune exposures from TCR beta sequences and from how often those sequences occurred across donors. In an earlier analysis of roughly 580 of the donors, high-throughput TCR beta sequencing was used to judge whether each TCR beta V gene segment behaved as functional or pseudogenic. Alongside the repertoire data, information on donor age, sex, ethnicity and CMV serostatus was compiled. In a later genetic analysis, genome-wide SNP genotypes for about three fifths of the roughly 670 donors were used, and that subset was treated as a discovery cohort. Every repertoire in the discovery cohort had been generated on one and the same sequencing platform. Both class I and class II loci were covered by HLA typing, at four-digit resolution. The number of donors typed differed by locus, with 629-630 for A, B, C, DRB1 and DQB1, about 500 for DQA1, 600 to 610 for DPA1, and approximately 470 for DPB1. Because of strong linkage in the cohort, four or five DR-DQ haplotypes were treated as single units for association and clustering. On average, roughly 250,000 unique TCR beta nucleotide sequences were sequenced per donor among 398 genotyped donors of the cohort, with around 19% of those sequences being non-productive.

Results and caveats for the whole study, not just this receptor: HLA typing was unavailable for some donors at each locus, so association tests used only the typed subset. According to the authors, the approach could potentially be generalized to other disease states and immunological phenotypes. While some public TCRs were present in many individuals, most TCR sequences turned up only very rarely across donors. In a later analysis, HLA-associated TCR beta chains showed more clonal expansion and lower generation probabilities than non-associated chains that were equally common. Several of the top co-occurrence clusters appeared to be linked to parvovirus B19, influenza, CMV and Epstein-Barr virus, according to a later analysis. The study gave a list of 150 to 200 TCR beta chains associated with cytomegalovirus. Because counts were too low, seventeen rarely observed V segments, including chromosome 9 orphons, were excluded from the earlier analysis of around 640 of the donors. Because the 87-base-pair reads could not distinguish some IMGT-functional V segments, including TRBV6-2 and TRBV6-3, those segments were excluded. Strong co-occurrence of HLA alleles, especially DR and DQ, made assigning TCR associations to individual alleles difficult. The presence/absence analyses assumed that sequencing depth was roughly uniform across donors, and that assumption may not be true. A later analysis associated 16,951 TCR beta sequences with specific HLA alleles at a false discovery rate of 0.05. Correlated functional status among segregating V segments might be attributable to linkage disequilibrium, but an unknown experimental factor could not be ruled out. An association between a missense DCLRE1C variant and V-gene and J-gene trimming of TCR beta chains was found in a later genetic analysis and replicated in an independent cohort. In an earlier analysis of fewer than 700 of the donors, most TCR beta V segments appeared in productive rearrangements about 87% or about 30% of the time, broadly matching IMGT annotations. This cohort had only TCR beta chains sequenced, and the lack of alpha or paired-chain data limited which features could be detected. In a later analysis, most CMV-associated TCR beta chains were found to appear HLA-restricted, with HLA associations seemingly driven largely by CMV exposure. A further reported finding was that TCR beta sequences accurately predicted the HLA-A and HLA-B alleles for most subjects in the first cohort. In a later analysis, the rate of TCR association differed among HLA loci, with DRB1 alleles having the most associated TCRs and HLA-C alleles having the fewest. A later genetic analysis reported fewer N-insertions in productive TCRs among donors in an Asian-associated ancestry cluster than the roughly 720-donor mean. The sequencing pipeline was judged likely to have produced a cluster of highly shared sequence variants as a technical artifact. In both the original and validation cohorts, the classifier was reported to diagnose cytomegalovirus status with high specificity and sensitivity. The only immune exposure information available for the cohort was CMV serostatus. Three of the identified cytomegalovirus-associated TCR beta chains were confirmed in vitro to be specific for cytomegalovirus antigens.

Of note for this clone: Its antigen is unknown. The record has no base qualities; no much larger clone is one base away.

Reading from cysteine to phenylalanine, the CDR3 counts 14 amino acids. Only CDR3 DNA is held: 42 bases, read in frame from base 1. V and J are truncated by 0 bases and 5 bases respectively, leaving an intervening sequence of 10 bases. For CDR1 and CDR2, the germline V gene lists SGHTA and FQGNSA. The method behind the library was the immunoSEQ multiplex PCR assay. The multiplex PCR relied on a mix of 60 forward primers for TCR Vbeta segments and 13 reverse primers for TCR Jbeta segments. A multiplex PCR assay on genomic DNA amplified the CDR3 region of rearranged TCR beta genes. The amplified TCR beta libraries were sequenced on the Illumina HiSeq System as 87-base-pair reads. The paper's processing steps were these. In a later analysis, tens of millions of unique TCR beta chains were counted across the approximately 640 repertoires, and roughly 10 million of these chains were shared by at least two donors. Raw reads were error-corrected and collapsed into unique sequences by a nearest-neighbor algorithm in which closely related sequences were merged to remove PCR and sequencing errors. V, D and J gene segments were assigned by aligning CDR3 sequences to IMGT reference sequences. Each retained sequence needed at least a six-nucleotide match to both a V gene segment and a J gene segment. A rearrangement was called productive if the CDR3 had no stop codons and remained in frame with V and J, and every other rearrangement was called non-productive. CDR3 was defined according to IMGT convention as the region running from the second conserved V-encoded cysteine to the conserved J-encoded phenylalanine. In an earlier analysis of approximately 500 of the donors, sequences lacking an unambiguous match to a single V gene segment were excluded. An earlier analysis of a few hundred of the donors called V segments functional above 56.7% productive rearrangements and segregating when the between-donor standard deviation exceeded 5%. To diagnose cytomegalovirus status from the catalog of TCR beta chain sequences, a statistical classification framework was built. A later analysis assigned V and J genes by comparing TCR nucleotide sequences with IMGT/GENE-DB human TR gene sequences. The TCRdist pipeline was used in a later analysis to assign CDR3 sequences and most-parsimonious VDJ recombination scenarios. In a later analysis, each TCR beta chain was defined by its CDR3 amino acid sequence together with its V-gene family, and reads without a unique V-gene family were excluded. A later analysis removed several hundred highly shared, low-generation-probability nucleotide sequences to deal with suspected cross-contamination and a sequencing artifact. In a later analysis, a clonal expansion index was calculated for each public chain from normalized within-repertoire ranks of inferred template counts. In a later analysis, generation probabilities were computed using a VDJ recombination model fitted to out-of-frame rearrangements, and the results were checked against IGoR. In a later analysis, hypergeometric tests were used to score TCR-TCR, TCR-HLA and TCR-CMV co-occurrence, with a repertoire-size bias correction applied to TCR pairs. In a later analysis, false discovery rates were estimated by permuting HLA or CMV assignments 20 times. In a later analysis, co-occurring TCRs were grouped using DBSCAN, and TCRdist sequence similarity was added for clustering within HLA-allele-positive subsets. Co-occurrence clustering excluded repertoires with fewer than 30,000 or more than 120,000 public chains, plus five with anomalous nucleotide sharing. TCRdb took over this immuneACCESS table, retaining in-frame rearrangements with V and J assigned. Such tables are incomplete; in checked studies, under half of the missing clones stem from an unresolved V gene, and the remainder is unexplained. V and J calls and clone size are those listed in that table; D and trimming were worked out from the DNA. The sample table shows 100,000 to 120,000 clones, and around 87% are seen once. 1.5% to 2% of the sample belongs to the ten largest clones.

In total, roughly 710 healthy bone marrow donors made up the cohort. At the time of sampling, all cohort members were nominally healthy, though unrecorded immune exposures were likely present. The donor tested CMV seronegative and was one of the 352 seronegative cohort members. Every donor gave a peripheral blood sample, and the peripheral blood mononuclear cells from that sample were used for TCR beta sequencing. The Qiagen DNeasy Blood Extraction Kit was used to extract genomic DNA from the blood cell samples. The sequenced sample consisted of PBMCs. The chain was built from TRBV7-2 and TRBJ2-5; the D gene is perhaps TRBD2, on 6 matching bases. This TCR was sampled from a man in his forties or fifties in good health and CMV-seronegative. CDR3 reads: CASSLARGVETQYF. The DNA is TGTGCCAGCAGCTTAGCGCGGGGTGTTGAGACCCAGTACTTC.